Sequencing of this T cell receptor beta chain was carried out in a study of Tregs in tolerant kidney transplant recipients. Study-wide results and limits: Few patients were studied, so findings need validation in larger groups. No direct test of biological reproducibility was done here.

As to this clone: Its specificity is unknown.

The CDR3 covers 14 residues. Trimming pared 5 bases from V and 1 base from J, leaving 10 bases between. Germline assignment: CDR1 LNHDA and CDR2 SQIVND (reference sequence). Recipients received nonmyeloablative bone marrow transplants from related graft donors, with transient mixed chimerism. Thawed PBMCs were FACS-sorted into unstimulated CD4+CD25+CD127- regulatory T cells, CD4+CD25- non-regulatory cells, CD4 and CD8 cells. Using immunoSEQ multiplex PCR, the repertoire was profiled, and TCRdb retains in-frame clones only, with some absent. The profile shows roughly 70,000 clones, approximately 89% of them singletons.

The TCR originated in a human patient who received a combined kidney and bone marrow transplant. The graft donor may have given rise to some T cells. This sample comprised CD4+ T cells from blood (PBMCs), obtained 6 months after the transplant. The chain uses TRBV19 and TRBJ2-3, with D possibly TRBD2 on 6 matching bases. Here the CDR3 DNA reads TGTGCCAGTAGTCCGGGGGTTGGCACAGATACGCAGTATTTT. This sequence encodes CASSPGVGTDTQYF.